This is a list of T cell receptor beta chains from one sample in a study of blood T cells in healthy people across ages. Each CDR3 protein is one row after TCRdb ran MiXCR on the 5' RACE reads. The sample has about a million distinct CDR3 sequences; more than 30% are singletons. Sequenced input: blood. The receptors come from a man aged 18 to 30 in good health. Each CDR3 is given with its conserved first and last residue. D genes are given only for firm matches. Clone size is given for some rows only: seen once, a few or many times, or a class if the clone is expanded.

v_gene	d_gene	j_gene	abundance	CDR3aa	CDR3nt
TRBV7-2	NA	TRBJ1-1	once	CASSLSSDFEAFF	TGTGCCAGCAGCTTATCATCGGATTTTGAAGCTTTCTTT
TRBV28	TRBD1	TRBJ2-7	NA	CASSPGQAGWGSYEQYF	TGTGCCAGCAGCCCCGGACAGGCCGGTTGGGGATCCTACGAGCAGTACTTC
TRBV6-5	NA	TRBJ1-6	NA	CASSYSRLGGASYNSPLHF	TGTGCCAGCAGTTACTCCCGTTTGGGGGGGGCATCCTATAATTCACCCCTCCACTTT
TRBV9	TRBD1	TRBJ2-4	NA	CASSPTLTGTKNIQYF	TGTGCCAGCAGCCCGACCCTGACAGGGACCAAAAACATTCAGTACTTC
TRBV7-9	NA	TRBJ1-4	few	CASSGYRESGKEKLFF	TGTGCCAGCAGCGGATACAGGGAGTCGGGAAAAGAAAAACTGTTTTTT
TRBV5-1	NA	TRBJ2-1	NA	CASSLGLVNNEQFF	TGCGCCAGCAGCTTGGGACTAGTCAACAATGAGCAGTTCTTC
TRBV20-1	NA	TRBJ1-1	NA	CSATAIPREAFF	TGCAGTGCAACAGCCATCCCCCGGGAAGCTTTCTTT
TRBV6-2/TRBV6-3	TRBD1	TRBJ2-1	once	CASSYSRQGGYNEQFF	TGTGCCAGCAGTTACTCCAGACAGGGCGGGTACAATGAGCAGTTCTTC
TRBV27	TRBD2	TRBJ2-2	NA	CASRKPGLAGYTGELFF	TGTGCCAGCAGAAAACCCGGACTAGCGGGGTACACCGGGGAGCTGTTTTTT
TRBV20-1	NA	TRBJ2-5	few	CSVQWTASQETQYF	TGCAGTGTCCAGTGGACGGCTTCCCAAGAGACCCAGTACTTC
TRBV4-1	NA	TRBJ1-2	NA	CASSQKRGDYGYTF	TGCGCCAGCAGCCAGAAAAGGGGGGACTATGGCTACACCTTC
TRBV14	TRBD1	TRBJ1-6	NA	CASSQGTGASSYNSPLHF	TGTGCCAGCAGCCAAGGGACAGGGGCGAGCTCCTATAATTCACCCCTCCACTTT
TRBV27	NA	TRBJ2-5	NA	CASSLSVAIPRETQYF	TGTGCCAGCAGTTTATCGGTAGCGATCCCCAGAGAGACCCAGTACTTC
TRBV2	TRBD2	TRBJ2-1	NA	CASSDPLAGGPGTQFF	TGTGCCAGCAGTGACCCCTTAGCGGGGGGGCCTGGGACCCAGTTCTTC
TRBV5-6	TRBD1	TRBJ1-1	few	CASRHGQEMNTEAFF	TGTGCCAGCAGGCATGGACAGGAGATGAACACTGAAGCTTTCTTT
TRBV20-1	TRBD1	TRBJ1-1	few	CSARDGGGKDTEAFF	TGCAGTGCTAGAGATGGAGGGGGCAAGGACACTGAAGCTTTCTTT
TRBV3-1	TRBD1	TRBJ2-5	NA	CASSQGQGDRNEQYF	TGTGCCAGCAGCCAAGGGCAGGGGGATCGCAATGAGCAGTACTTC
TRBV20-1	NA	TRBJ1-2	NA	CSARVGRQGDLPYYGYTF	TGCAGTGCTAGAGTAGGGAGGCAGGGTGACCTACCTTACTATGGCTACACCTTC
TRBV5-1	NA	TRBJ2-1	few	CASSFEGRNEQFF	TGCGCCAGCAGCTTCGAAGGGCGCAATGAGCAGTTCTTC
TRBV7-2	NA	TRBJ2-7	few	CASSLGDGLSYEQYF	TGTGCCAGCAGCTTAGGAGATGGACTGTCCTACGAGCAGTACTTC
TRBV12-3/TRBV12-4	NA	TRBJ2-1	NA	CASSAPGETYEQFF	TGTGCCAGCAGTGCCCCGGGAGAGACCTACGAGCAGTTCTTC
TRBV3-1	NA	TRBJ1-2	few	CASSDEGREDGYTF	TGTGCCAGCAGTGACGAGGGAAGGGAAGATGGCTACACCTTC
TRBV6-1	NA	TRBJ2-7	NA	CASSARDTSNYEQYF	TGTGCCAGCAGTGCCCGGGACACGTCCAACTACGAGCAGTACTTC
TRBV20-1	NA	TRBJ1-5	NA	CSATSQLGVDNQPQHF	TGCAGTGCTACGTCACAATTGGGAGTCGACAATCAGCCCCAGCATTTT
TRBV7-2	NA	TRBJ2-1	NA	CASSFRFPSSYNEQFF	TGTGCCAGCAGCTTCAGATTTCCGAGCTCCTACAATGAGCAGTTCTTC
TRBV6-5	NA	TRBJ2-3	once	CASCYSRSLRAPSTDTQYF	TGTGCCAGCTGTTACTCGAGGAGCCTGCGGGCCCCGAGCACAGATACGCAGTATTTT
TRBV27	NA	TRBJ2-1	NA	CASSSGQSNEQFF	TGTGCCAGCAGTTCTGGACAGTCAAATGAGCAGTTCTTC
TRBV4-3	NA	TRBJ2-7	NA	CASSQVVTGSYEQYF	TGCGCCAGCAGCCAAGTAGTGACAGGATCCTACGAGCAGTACTTC
TRBV12-3/TRBV12-4	NA	TRBJ2-7	NA	CASRASGRTYEQYF	TGTGCCAGCAGGGCCTCGGGCAGAACCTACGAGCAGTACTTC